These T cell receptor beta chains were read from a single sample in a study of cytomegalovirus exposure and HLA in healthy donors. This table comes from immunoSEQ multiplex PCR, and its TCRdb copy is limited to in-frame clones, with some not included. The sample lists about 140,000 clones, approximately 80% seen once, with about 2.2% in the top ten. Material for sequencing was PBMCs. The receptors stem from a man aged 50 to 59 in good health and CMV-seronegative. Both conserved end residues are part of each CDR3. The order of the fields is J gene, D gene, clone size, V gene, CDR3 protein, CDR3 DNA. The D gene is left open where the match is weak. Size is omitted from some rows. Given values are once, few, many or a class for expanded clones.

>TRBJ2-6|.|.|TRBV29-1
CSVAGTIGSGANVLTF
TGCAGCGTAGCCGGGACAATAGGCTCTGGGGCCAACGTCCTGACTTTC
>TRBJ1-2|TRBD1|.|TRBV6-1
CASSVDRGLSYGYTF
TGTGCCAGCAGTGTTGACAGGGGGCTAAGCTATGGCTACACCTTC
>TRBJ2-7|TRBD1|.|TRBV6-5
CASSFSTGSLEQYF
TGTGCCAGCAGTTTCTCGACAGGGAGCCTCGAGCAGTACTTC
>TRBJ2-7|TRBD1|.|TRBV19
CASSTQPSGQGPYEQYF
TGTGCCAGTAGTACTCAACCGTCGGGACAGGGTCCTTACGAGCAGTACTTC
>TRBJ1-2|TRBD1|.|TRBV6-5
CASSSILGTGAGYTF
TGTGCCAGCAGTTCCATCCTCGGTACAGGGGCCGGCTACACCTTC
>TRBJ2-5|TRBD2|.|TRBV11-2
CASSPPGTSGQETQYF
TGTGCCAGCAGCCCCCCCGGGACTAGCGGACAAGAGACCCAGTACTTC
>TRBJ2-5|TRBD1|once|TRBV5-6
CASSLANRGRGTQYF
TGTGCCAGCAGCTTGGCCAACAGGGGGCGCGGGACCCAGTACTTC
>TRBJ2-3|TRBD2|.|TRBV2
CASSERSGGADTQYF
TGTGCCAGCAGTGAGCGTAGCGGGGGTGCAGATACGCAGTATTTT
>TRBJ2-1|.|.|TRBV5-1
CASTRGTATQNEQFF
TGCGCCAGCACCCGAGGGACTGCAACTCAAAATGAGCAGTTCTTC
>TRBJ2-1|TRBD1|.|TRBV5-4
CASSLATDRVKNEQFF
TGTGCCAGCAGCTTGGCCACGGACAGGGTAAAAAATGAGCAGTTCTTC
>TRBJ2-6|TRBD2|.|TRBV5-1
CASSGGFSGPGANVLTF
TGCGCCAGCTCGGGGGGATTTTCTGGCCCTGGGGCCAACGTCCTGACTTTC
>TRBJ2-2|.|.|TRBV7-3
CASSPTYTNTGELFF
TGTGCCAGCAGCCCCACGTACACAAACACCGGGGAGCTGTTTTTT
>TRBJ2-7|TRBD2|.|TRBV7-9
CASSLLAGSHYEQYF
TGTGCCAGCAGCTTACTAGCGGGATCACACTACGAGCAGTACTTC
>TRBJ1-2|TRBD1|.|TRBV6-1
CASSGGTAGYTF
TGTGCCAGCAGTGGCGGGACAGCTGGCTACACCTTC
>TRBJ2-7|TRBD1|.|TRBV7-2
CASSFWDSDYEQYF
TGTGCCAGCAGCTTTTGGGACAGTGACTACGAGCAGTACTTC
>TRBJ2-3|.|.|TRBV5-6
CASSPASRYRADTQYF
TGTGCCAGCAGCCCCGCCTCACGGTATCGCGCAGATACGCAGTATTTT
>TRBJ2-3|TRBD2|.|TRBV7-2
CASSFLAGVTDTQYF
TGTGCCAGCAGCTTTCTAGCGGGAGTAACAGATACGCAGTATTTT
>TRBJ1-1|.|.|TRBV21-1
CASSPARQGPNTEAFF
TGTGCCAGCAGTCCTGCCCGACAGGGCCCGAACACTGAAGCTTTCTTT
>TRBJ1-5|.|.|TRBV6-1
CASLPLINSNQPQHF
TGTGCCAGCCTACCGTTAATTAATAGCAATCAGCCCCAGCATTTT
>TRBJ2-2|.|.|TRBV5-1
CAILNTGELFF
TGCGCCATCTTGAACACCGGGGAGCTGTTTTTT
>TRBJ1-6|.|.|TRBV28
CASSSEGGARSPLHF
TGTGCCAGCAGTTCCGAGGGGGGGGCTAGATCACCCCTCCACTTT
>TRBJ2-5|TRBD1|.|TRBV5-1
CASEPRGQGEETQYF
TGCGCCAGCGAGCCGAGGGGACAGGGAGAAGAGACCCAGTACTTC
>TRBJ2-2|TRBD1|.|TRBV28
CASSLMTGGIGELFF
TGTGCCAGCAGTTTAATGACAGGGGGAATCGGGGAGCTGTTTTTT
>TRBJ2-4|TRBD2|.|TRBV30
CAWNRGGLNIQYF
TGTGCCTGGAATCGGGGGGGGTTAAACATTCAGTACTTC
>TRBJ1-1|TRBD1|few|TRBV10-3
CAISVINRGSEAFF
TGTGCCATCAGTGTGATAAACAGGGGATCTGAAGCTTTCTTT
>TRBJ2-2|.|.|TRBV27
CASSFGSGATTGELFF
TGTGCCAGCAGTTTTGGAAGTGGGGCGACCACCGGGGAGCTGTTTTTT
>TRBJ2-7|.|.|TRBV6-4
CASSPSSSSSPYEQYF
TGTGCCAGCAGTCCCTCCTCGTCGAGTTCTCCCTACGAGCAGTACTTC
>TRBJ2-7|.|few|TRBV5-1
CASSFTVRDEQYF
TGCGCCAGCAGCTTCACCGTCAGGGACGAGCAGTACTTC
>TRBJ2-6|.|.|TRBV4-1
CASSQNIHSGANVLTF
TGCGCCAGCAGCCAAAATATACACTCTGGGGCCAACGTCCTGACTTTC
>TRBJ2-7|TRBD1|.|TRBV4-2
CASSQDIGQGTYEQYF
TGTGCCAGCAGCCAAGATATAGGACAGGGGACTTACGAGCAGTACTTC
>TRBJ2-1|TRBD2|.|TRBV5-4
CASTATSGYNEQFF
TGTGCCAGCACCGCGACTAGCGGCTACAATGAGCAGTTCTTC
>TRBJ2-1|TRBD2|few|TRBV13
CASSSSLGGSGRGSYNEQFF
TGTGCCAGCAGCTCCTCCTTGGGGGGTAGCGGGCGAGGCTCCTACAATGAGCAGTTCTTC
>TRBJ1-4|.|.|TRBV4-2
CASSQDPVIRGNEKLFF
TGTGCCAGCAGCCAAGACCCCGTCATCCGGGGGAATGAAAAACTGTTTTTT
>TRBJ2-5|.|few|TRBV7-2
CASSLMTNQETQYF
TGTGCCAGCAGCTTAATGACAAACCAAGAGACCCAGTACTTC
>TRBJ1-2|.|.|TRBV11-2
CASSPSLSRGYGYTF
TGTGCCAGCAGCCCGTCTCTGTCCCGCGGCTATGGCTACACCTTC